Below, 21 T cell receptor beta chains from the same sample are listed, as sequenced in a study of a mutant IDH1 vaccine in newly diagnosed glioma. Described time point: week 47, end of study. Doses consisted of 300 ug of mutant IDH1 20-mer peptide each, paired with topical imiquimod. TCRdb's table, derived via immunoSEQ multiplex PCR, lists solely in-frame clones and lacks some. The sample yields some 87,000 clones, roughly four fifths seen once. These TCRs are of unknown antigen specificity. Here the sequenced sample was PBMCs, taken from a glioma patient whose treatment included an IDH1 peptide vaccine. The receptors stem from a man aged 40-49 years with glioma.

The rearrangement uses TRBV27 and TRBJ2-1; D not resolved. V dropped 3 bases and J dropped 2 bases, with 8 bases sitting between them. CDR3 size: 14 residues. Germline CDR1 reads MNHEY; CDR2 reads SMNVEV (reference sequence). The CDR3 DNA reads TGTGCCAGCAGTTTCATAGGACCCTACAATGAGCAGTTCTTC. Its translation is CASSFIGPYNEQFF.

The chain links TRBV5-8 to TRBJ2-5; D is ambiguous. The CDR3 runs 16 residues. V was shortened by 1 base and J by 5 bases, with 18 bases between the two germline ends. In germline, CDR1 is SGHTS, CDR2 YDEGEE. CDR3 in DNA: TGTGCCAGCAGCTTGTTAGCTCTTTACCCCGTGGAGACCCAGTACTTC. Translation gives CASSLLALYPVETQYF.

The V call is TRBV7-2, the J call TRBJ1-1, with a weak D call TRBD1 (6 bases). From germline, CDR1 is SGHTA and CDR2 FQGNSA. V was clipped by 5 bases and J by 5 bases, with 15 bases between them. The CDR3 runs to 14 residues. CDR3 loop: CASSPGAGRTEAFF. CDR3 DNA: TGTGCCAGCAGCCCGGGGGCGGGGCGGACTGAAGCTTTCTTT.

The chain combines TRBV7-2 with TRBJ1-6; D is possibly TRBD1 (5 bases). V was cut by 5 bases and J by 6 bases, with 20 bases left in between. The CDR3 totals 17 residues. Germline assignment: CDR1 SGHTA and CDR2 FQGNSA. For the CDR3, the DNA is TGTGCCAGCAGCCCGCACCTACCGGGACCGAGTAATTCACCCCTCCACTTT. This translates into CASSPHLPGPSNSPLHF.

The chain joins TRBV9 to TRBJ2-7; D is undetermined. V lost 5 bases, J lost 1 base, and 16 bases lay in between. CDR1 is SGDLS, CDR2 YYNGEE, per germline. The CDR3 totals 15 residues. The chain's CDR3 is CASSAMAGMSYEQYF. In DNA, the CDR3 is TGTGCCAGCAGTGCCATGGCAGGAATGTCCTACGAGCAGTACTTC.

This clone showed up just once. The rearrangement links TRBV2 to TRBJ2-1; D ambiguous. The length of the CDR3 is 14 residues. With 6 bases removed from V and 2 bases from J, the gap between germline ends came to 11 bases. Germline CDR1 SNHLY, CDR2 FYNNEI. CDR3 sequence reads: CASRPFAAYNEQFF. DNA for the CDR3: TGTGCCAGCAGGCCTTTCGCGGCCTACAATGAGCAGTTCTTC.

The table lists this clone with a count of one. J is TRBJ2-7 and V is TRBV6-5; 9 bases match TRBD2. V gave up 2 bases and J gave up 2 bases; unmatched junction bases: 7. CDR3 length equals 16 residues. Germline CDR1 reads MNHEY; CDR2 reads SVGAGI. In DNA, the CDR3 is TGTGCCAGCAGTTACCCAGCGACTAGCGGAACCTACGAGCAGTACTTC. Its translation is CASSYPATSGTYEQYF.

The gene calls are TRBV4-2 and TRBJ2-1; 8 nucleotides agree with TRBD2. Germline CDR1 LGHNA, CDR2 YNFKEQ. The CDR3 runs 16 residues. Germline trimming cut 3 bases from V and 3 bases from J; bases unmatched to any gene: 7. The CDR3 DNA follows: TGTGCCAGCAGCCAGGAAACGGCGGGGGGCTACAATGAGCAGTTCTTC. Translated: CASSQETAGGYNEQFF.

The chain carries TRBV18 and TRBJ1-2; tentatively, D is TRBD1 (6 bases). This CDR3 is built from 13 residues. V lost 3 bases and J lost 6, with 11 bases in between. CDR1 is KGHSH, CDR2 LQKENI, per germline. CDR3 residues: CASSPRQGNGYTF. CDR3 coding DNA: TGTGCCAGCTCACCGAGGCAGGGGAATGGCTACACCTTC.

The CDR3 region has the DNA TGTGCCAGCAAGGAAAGACAGGGCAATGAGCAGTTCTTC. Protein product: CASKERQGNEQFF. The genes are TRBV2 and TRBJ2-1, with TRBD1 matching 7 bases. Germline V CDR1 and CDR2: SNHLY, FYNNEI. The CDR3 has 13 residues. The V gene end was trimmed by 7 bases and the J gene end by 6 bases; junction bases not matched to a gene: 6.

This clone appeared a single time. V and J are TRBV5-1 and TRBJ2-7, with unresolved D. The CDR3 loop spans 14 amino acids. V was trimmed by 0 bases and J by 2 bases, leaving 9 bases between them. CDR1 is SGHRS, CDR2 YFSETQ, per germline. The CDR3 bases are TGCGCCAGCAGCTTGGCAACCGGACCCTACGAGCAGTACTTC. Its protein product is CASSLATGPYEQYF.

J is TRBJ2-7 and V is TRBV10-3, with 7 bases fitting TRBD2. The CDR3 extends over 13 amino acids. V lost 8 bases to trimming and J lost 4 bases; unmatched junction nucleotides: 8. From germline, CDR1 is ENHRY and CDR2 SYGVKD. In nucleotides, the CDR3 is TGTGCCATCGCGGCGGGAGTGGGGTACGAGCAGTACTTC. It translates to CAIAAGVGYEQYF.

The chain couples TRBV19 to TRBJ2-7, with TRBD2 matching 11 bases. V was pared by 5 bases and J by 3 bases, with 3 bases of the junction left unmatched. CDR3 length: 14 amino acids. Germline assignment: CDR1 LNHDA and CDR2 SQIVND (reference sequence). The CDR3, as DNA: TGTGCCAGTAGTGGTCTAGCGGGGGGCTACGAGCAGTACTTC. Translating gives CASSGLAGGYEQYF.

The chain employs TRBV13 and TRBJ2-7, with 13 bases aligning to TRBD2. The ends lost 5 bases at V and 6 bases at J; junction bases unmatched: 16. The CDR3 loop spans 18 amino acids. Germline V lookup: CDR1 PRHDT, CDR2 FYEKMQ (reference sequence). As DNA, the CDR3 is TGTGCCAGCAGCAACACAGGGGAACCGACTAGCGGGAGGTCCGAGCAGTACTTC. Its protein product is CASSNTGEPTSGRSEQYF.

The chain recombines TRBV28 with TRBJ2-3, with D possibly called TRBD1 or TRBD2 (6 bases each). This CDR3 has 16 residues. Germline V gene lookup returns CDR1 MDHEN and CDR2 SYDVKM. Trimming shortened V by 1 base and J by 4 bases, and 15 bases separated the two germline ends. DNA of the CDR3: TGTGCCAGCAGTTTATCGGGAGAGGGGGACGCAGATACGCAGTATTTT. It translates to CASSLSGEGDADTQYF.

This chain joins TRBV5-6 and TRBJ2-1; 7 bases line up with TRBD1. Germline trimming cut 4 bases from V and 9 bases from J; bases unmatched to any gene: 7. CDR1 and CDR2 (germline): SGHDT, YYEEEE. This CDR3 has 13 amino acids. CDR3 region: CASSRQGYGEQFF. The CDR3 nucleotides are TGTGCCAGCAGCCGACAGGGATACGGTGAGCAGTTCTTC.

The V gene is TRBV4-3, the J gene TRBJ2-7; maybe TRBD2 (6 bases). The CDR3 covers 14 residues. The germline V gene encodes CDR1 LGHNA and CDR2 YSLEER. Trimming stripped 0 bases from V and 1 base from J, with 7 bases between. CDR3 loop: CASSQDGTSYEQYF. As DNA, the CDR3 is TGCGCCAGCAGCCAAGACGGGACTTCCTACGAGCAGTACTTC.

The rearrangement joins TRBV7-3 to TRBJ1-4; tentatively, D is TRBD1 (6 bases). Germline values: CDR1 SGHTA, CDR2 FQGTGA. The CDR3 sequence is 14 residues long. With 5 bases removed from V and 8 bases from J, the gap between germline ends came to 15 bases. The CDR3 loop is CASSPTGGPEKLFF. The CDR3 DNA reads TGTGCCAGCAGCCCGACGGGGGGGCCGGAAAAACTGTTTTTT.

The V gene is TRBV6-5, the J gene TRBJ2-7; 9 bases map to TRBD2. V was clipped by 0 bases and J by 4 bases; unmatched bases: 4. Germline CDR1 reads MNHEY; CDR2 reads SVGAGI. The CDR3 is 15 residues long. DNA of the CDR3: TGTGCCAGCAGTTACTCGGGACTAGCTACTTACGAGCAGTACTTC. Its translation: CASSYSGLATYEQYF.

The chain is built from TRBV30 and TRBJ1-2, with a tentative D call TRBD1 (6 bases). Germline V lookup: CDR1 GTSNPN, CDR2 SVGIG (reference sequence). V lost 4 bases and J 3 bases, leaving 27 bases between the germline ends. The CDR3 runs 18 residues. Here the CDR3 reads CAWNPRRGGAIKDYGYTF. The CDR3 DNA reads TGTGCCTGGAACCCCCGAAGGGGGGGGGCTATAAAGGACTATGGCTACACCTTC. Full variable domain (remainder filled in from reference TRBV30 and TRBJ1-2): SQTIHQWPATLVQPVGSPLSLECTVEGTSNPNLYWYRQAAGRGLQLLFYSVGIGQISSEVPQNLSASRPQDRQFILSSKKLLLSDSGFYLCAWNPRRGGAIKDYGYTFGSGTRLTVV.

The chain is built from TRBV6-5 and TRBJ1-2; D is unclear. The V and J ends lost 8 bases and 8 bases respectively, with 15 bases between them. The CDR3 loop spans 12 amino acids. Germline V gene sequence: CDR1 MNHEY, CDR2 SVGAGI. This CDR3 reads CASYTPAGGYTF. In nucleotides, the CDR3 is TGTGCCAGCTACACTCCGGCAGGCGGCTACACCTTC.